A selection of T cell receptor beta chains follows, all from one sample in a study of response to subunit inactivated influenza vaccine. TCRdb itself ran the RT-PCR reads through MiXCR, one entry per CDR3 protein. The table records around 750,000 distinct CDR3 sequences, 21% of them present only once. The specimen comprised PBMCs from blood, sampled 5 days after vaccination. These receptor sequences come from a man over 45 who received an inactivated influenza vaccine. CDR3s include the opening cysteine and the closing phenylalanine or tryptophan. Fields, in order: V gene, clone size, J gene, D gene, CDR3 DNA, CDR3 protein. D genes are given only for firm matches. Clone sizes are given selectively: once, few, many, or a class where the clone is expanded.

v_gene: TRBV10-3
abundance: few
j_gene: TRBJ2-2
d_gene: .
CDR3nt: TGTGCCATCAGACAGGAACGGAACACCGGGGAGCTGTTTTTT
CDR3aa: CAIRQERNTGELFF

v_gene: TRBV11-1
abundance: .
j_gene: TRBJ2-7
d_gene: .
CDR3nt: TGTGCCAGCAGCCCCCGGGACAAAGTCTCCTACGAGCAGTACTTC
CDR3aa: CASSPRDKVSYEQYF

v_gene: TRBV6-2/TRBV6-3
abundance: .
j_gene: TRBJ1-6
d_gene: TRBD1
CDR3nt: TGTGCCAGCAGTCATACTCGGGACAGGGGTACGTCACCCCTCCACTTT
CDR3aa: CASSHTRDRGTSPLHF

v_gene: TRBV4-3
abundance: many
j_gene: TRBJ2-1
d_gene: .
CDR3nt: TGCGCCAGCAGCCAAGAAGAAAGCTCTGCAGCCAATGAGCAGTTCTTC
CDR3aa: CASSQEESSAANEQFF

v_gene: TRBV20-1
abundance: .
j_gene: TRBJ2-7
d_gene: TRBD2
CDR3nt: TGCAGTGCTAGAACCCTAGCGGGAATGTACTTC
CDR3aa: CSARTLAGMYF

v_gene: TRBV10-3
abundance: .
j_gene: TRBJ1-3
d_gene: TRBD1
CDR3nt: TGTGCCATCCGGGACAGGAACTCTGGAAACACCATATATTTT
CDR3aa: CAIRDRNSGNTIYF

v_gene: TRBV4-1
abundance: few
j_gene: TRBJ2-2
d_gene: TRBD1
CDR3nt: TGCGCCAGCAGCCAATGGACAGGGAACACCGGGGAGCTGTTTTTT
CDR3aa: CASSQWTGNTGELFF

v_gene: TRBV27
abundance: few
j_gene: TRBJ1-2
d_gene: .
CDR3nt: TGTGCCAGCAGTTTCTTGGCAGGGAGCAACTATGGCTACACCTTC
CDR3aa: CASSFLAGSNYGYTF

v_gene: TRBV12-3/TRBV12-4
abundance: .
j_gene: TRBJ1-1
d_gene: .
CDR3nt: TGTGCCAGCAGTTTAAAACAGAGGAACACTGAAGCTTTCTTT
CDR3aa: CASSLKQRNTEAFF

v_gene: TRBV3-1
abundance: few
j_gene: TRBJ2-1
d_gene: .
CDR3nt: TGTGCCAGCAGCCAGACCAACAATGAGCAGTTCTTC
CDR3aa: CASSQTNNEQFF

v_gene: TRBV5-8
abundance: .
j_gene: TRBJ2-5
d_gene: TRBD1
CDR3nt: TGTGCCAGCAGCTTGGGGGGACAGAAAGAGACCCAGTACTTC
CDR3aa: CASSLGGQKETQYF

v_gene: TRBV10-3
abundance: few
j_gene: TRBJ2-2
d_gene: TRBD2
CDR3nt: TGTGCCATCAGGCCGCGGGAGACGAACACCGGGGAGCTGTTTTTT
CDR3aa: CAIRPRETNTGELFF

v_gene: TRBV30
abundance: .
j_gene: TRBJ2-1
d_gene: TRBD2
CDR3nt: TGTGCCAGTAATAGCGGGAGGGCCTACAATGAGCAGTTCTTC
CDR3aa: CASNSGRAYNEQFF

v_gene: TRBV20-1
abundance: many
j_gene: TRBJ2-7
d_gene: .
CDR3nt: TGCAGTGCTAGAGGGCTGGAGCCCTACGAGCAGTACTTC
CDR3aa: CSARGLEPYEQYF

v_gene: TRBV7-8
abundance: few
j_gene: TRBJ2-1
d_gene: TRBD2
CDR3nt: TGTGCCAGCAGCTTGGCCGTAGCGGGAGAGAACAATGAGCAGTTCTTC
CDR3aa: CASSLAVAGENNEQFF

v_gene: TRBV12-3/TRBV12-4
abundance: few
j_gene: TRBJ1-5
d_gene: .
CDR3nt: TGTGCCAGCACCACAAACTCCTTCAATCAGCCCCAGCATTTT
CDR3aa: CASTTNSFNQPQHF

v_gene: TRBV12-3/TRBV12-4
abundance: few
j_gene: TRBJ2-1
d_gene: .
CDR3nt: TGTGCCAGCAGTGGGGAACAGGGGAGGAATGAGCAGTTCTTC
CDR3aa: CASSGEQGRNEQFF

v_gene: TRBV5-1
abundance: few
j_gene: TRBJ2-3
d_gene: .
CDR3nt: TGCGCCAGCAGCTCGGGGGCGGGAAGGACAGATACGCAGTATTTT
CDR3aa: CASSSGAGRTDTQYF

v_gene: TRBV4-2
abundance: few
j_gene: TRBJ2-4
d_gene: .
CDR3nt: TGTGCCAGCAGCCAAGATCTATCCGGGGTTCGTAACATTCAGTACTTC
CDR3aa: CASSQDLSGVRNIQYF

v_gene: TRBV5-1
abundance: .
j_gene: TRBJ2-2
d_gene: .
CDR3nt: TGCGCCAGCAGCTTGGGACGAGTAGACGGGGAGCTGTTTTTT
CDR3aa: CASSLGRVDGELFF

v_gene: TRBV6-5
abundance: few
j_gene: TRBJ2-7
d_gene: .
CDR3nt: TGTGCCAGCAGTTATGTGAGGAGTTCCTACGAGCAGTACTTC
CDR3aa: CASSYVRSSYEQYF

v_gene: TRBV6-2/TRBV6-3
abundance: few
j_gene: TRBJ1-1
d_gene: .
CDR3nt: TGTGCCAGCATCCGACAGAATCAGAACACTGAAGCTTTCTTT
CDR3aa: CASIRQNQNTEAFF

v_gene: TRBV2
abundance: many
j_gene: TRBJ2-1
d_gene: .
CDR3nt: TGTGCCAGCAGTGAAGAGGTACAGGTCTACAATGAGCAGTTCTTC
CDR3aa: CASSEEVQVYNEQFF

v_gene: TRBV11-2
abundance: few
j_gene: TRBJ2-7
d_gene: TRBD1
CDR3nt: TGTGCCAGCAGCAAAACCGGGACAGGTTACGAGCAGTACTTC
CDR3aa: CASSKTGTGYEQYF

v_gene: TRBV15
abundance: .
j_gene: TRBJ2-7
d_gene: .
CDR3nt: TGTGCCACCAGCGGAGTGAAGACTAGAGATAGATACGAGCAGTACTTC
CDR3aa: CATSGVKTRDRYEQYF

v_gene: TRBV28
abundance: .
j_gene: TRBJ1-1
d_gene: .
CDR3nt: TGTGCCAGCACCCTAGGGGGGTTGGGCACTGAAGCTTTCTTT
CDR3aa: CASTLGGLGTEAFF

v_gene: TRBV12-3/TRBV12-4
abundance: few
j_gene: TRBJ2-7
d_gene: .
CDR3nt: TGTGCCAGCACTACAGACTCCTCTAAATTCAAGCAGTACTTC
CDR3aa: CASTTDSSKFKQYF

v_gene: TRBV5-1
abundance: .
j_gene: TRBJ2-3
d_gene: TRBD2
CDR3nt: TGCGCCAGCAGCTTGGCCGGAGGACTAGCGGGAACAGATACGCAGTATTTT
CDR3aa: CASSLAGGLAGTDTQYF

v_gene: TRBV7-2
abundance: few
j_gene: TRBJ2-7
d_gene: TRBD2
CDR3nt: TGTGCCAGCAGCTTAGGGCGGGAGTTCGACGAGCAGTACTTC
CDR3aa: CASSLGREFDEQYF

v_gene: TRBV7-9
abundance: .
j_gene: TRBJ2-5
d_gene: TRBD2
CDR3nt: TGTGCCAGCAGCCCCGGGACTAGCGGGATCTATGAGACCCAGTACTTC
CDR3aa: CASSPGTSGIYETQYF